A single sample is the source of the 4 T cell receptor beta chains below, sequenced in a study of shared clonotypes between healthy human individuals. Generated by immunoSEQ multiplex PCR, the TCRdb table keeps only in-frame clones and is missing some. The sample holds some 2.4 million clones, 80% to 95% seen once. The sample taken for sequencing was naive CD4+ T cells from PBMCs. Subset indicated: CD45RA+ positively selected. These receptor sequences come from a man aged 18 to 30 in good health. Some clones in this sample may be carry-over from other donors' samples.

CDR3 bases: TGCGCCAGCAGCTTGGGGGACAGGAAAACCGGGGAGCTGTTTTTT. Its protein product is CASSLGDRKTGELFF. The chain employs TRBV5-1 and TRBJ2-2, with 8 bases identical to TRBD1. The V gene's germline CDR1 is SGHRS and CDR2 YFSETQ. The CDR3 length is 15 residues. After removal of 0 bases from V and 5 bases from J, the junction contained 3 bases not matched to a gene.

The CDR3 coding sequence is TGTGCCAGTAGTTCCGACAGGGGGGAGACCCAGTACTTC. This translates into CASSSDRGETQYF. This chain joins TRBV19 and TRBJ2-5; 9 bases match TRBD1. The J segment lost 5 bases and the V segment lost 5 bases, leaving 3 bases of the junction unmatched. Germline CDR1 and CDR2: LNHDA and SQIVND (reference sequence). CDR3 length: 13 amino acids. The complete variable domain, with remaining parts taken from reference TRBV19 and TRBJ2-5, reads DGGITQSPKYLFRKEGQNVTLSCEQNLNHDAMYWYRQDPGQGLRLIYYSQIVNDFQKGDIAEGYSVSREKKESFPLTVTSAQKNPTAFYLCASSSDRGETQYFGPGTRLLVL.

Written as DNA, the CDR3 is TGTGCCAGCAGCGTAGACCCTAGCGGCGGGAGAAGCACAGATACGCAGTATTTT. This translates into CASSVDPSGGRSTDTQYF. V gene TRBV9 combines with J gene TRBJ2-3; 7 nucleotides line up with TRBD2. The trim removed 0 bases at V and 0 bases at J, leaving 10 bases unmatched. The CDR3 has 18 amino acids. Germline assignment: CDR1 SGDLS and CDR2 YYNGEE.

In its sample, this clone was seen once. V gene TRBV19 combines with J gene TRBJ1-3, with D tentatively TRBD1 (5 bases). The germline V and J ends were trimmed by 4 bases and 6 bases, with 13 bases remaining between them. CDR3 size: 14 residues. The V gene's germline CDR1 is LNHDA and CDR2 SQIVND (reference sequence). CDR3 sequence: CASSRDRELNTIYF. As DNA, the CDR3 is TGTGCCAGTAGTAGAGACAGAGAACTAAACACCATATATTTT.